The subject of this entry is one T cell receptor beta chain. The source of the sample is a study of blood T cell repertoires in COVID-19. On the study more broadly: Samples came from the United States, Italy and Spain, spanning acute and convalescent COVID-19. Sources were T cells, B-cell-depleted T cells, or PBMCs; the material itself was cDNA or gDNA.

As originally analysed: Amplification from reference gene primers served as the basis for estimated nucleated cell counts. Clones were sequenced by immunoSEQ multiplex PCR, and TCRdb holds only the in-frame ones, with some missing. The V and J calls and the clone size are those of that table, but D and trimming were determined from the DNA. The top ten clones hold roughly 25% of a sample with 90,000 or so clones, approximately 82% of them seen once. V was cut by 5 bases and J by 0 bases, with 14 bases left in between. The CDR3 is made up of 17 amino acids. The germline V gene has CDR1 MDHEN and CDR2 SYDVKM.

The sample comprised peripheral blood. The V gene is TRBV28, the J gene TRBJ2-6; perhaps TRBD1 as D (6 bases). This clonotype was obtained from a man in his fifties or sixties with acute or convalescent COVID-19. The CDR3 sequence is CASSLQGHSSGANVLTF. In DNA, the CDR3 is TGTGCCAGCAGTCTGCAGGGACACAGCTCTGGGGCCAACGTCCTGACTTTC. Full variable domain (rest looked up from reference TRBV28 and TRBJ2-6): DVKVTQSSRYLVKRTGEKVFLECVQDMDHENMFWYRQDPGLGLRLIYFSYDVKMKEKGDIPEGYSVSREKKERFSLILESASTNQTSMYLCASSLQGHSSGANVLTFGAGSRLTVL.